This T cell receptor beta chain was obtained from a study of blood T cell repertoires in COVID-19. On the study more broadly: PBMCs, B-cell-depleted T cells, or T cells provided the cDNA or gDNA that made up the material.

The CDR3 length is 12 residues. Trimming took 6 bases from V and 2 from J; bases not matched to a gene: 0. Germline CDR1 reads SEHNR; CDR2 reads FQNEAQ (reference sequence). Only in-frame clones appear in the TCRdb table, and some are missing; sequencing was by immunoSEQ multiplex PCR. The sample includes 400,000 or so clones, around 90% of them seen just once. This chain links TRBV7-9 with TRBJ2-5, with 7 nucleotides matching TRBD1. Sequenced sample: peripheral blood. The clonotype was recovered from a man aged 18 to 29 with COVID-19, enrolled during active disease. CDR3 nucleotide sequence: TGTGCCAGCAGGACAGGGCAAGAGACCCAGTACTTC. Amino acid sequence: CASRTGQETQYF. Filled out from reference TRBV7-9 and TRBJ2-5, the complete variable domain reads DTGVSQNPRHKITKRGQNVTFRCDPISEHNRLYWYRQTLGQGPEFLTYFQNEAQLEKSRLLSDRFSAERPKGSFSTLEIQRTEQGDSAMYLCASRTGQETQYFGPGTRLLVL.